Each of the 25 T cell receptor beta chains below was sequenced from the same sample in a study of T-cell reconstitution after alpha-beta-depleted transplantation in children. Researchers prepared the TCRbeta library using unique molecular identifiers, the study reports. One entry per CDR3 protein results from TCRdb running MiXCR on the PCR reads. The data show approximately 350,000 distinct CDR3 sequences, with around 15% seen just once and about 41% held by the top ten. Sequenced material: PBMCs, mostly from graft donor cells, taken 360 days after TCRalphabeta/CD19-depleted stem cell transplant. The source is a male patient aged 2-10 years who had a stem cell transplant for acute lymphoblastic leukemia, so the T cells may come from the graft donor.

Ten or more counts support this clonotype. The chain links TRBV6-5 to TRBJ2-7, with a weak D call TRBD2 (7 bases). The CDR3 totals 16 residues. CDR1 is MNHEY, CDR2 SVGAGI, per germline. V lost 0 bases to trimming and J lost 4 bases, with 16 bases between them. In nucleotides, the CDR3 is TGTGCCAGCAGTTACTCGGGGGGGCTAGTTCCATACGAGCAGTACTTC. It is translated as CASSYSGGLVPYEQYF.

This clonotype was counted at least ten times. The rearrangement links TRBV6-1 to TRBJ2-2; unclear D gene. Germline CDR1 is MNHNS and CDR2 is SASEGT. The CDR3 runs to 14 residues. Trimming took 6 bases from V and 6 from J, leaving 14 bases between them. The CDR3 DNA sequence: TGTGCCAGCAGACCTCACGTGGCGCCCGGGGAGCTGTTTTTT. This encodes CASRPHVAPGELFF.

The chain combines TRBV5-6 with TRBJ2-1; 8 bases match TRBD2. Germline trimming cut 0 bases from V and 5 bases from J; bases unmatched to any gene: 13. The CDR3 is 18 amino acids. Germline V gene data show CDR1 as SGHDT and CDR2 as YYEEEE. The CDR3 loop is CASSLEVRWTSSNNEQFF. For the CDR3, the DNA is TGTGCCAGCAGCTTGGAAGTGAGATGGACTAGCAGTAACAATGAGCAGTTCTTC.

This clonotype was picked up a small number of times. The chain couples TRBV12-3 or TRBV12-4 to TRBJ1-3; D unclear. This CDR3 is 16 amino acids long. With 2 bases removed from V and 4 bases from J, the gap between germline ends came to 15 bases. The CDR3 DNA reads TGTGCCAGCAGTTTAAGAGGGCCTCTCAGAGGAAACACCATATATTTT. Translating gives CASSLRGPLRGNTIYF.

This rearrangement joins TRBV12-3 or TRBV12-4 to TRBJ2-2; a weak D match, TRBD2 (5 bases). Trimming removed 7 bases at V and 1 base at J, with 13 bases between. CDR3 length: 15 amino acids. CDR3 sequence: CASTARGLNTGELFF. CDR3 nucleotide sequence: TGTGCCAGCACCGCCCGCGGGTTGAACACCGGGGAGCTGTTTTTT.

The sample holds many counts of this clonotype. V and J are TRBV25-1 and TRBJ2-2, with unresolved D. The germline gives CDR1 MGHDK, CDR2 SYGVNS. Trimming left V 1 base short and J 8 bases short, with 2 bases between. The CDR3 consists of 11 residues. The CDR3 DNA is TGTGCCAGCAGTGAATTGGGGGAGCTGTTTTTT. Translation: CASSELGELFF.

The chain is built from TRBV5-1 and TRBJ2-1; D uncertain. V gave up 0 bases and J gave up 8 bases, with 12 bases separating them. The CDR3 covers 14 residues. CDR1 and CDR2 (germline): SGHRS, YFSETQ. The CDR3, as DNA: TGCGCCAGCAGCTTGGTTCCCTCCCGGGATGAGCAGTTCTTC. This gives the protein CASSLVPSRDEQFF.

The chain combines TRBV6-1 with TRBJ1-4, with a possible D match to TRBD1 (5 bases). The CDR3 is 13 amino acids. CDR1 is MNHNS and CDR2 is SASEGT in the germline V gene. V lost 6 bases to trimming and J lost 8 bases, with 13 bases between them. CDR3 DNA sequence: TGTGCCAGCAGGTCCGGGGCAGGGGAAAAACTGTTTTTT. This codes for CASRSGAGEKLFF.

This chain joins TRBV12-3 or TRBV12-4 and TRBJ1-3, with D hard to call. CDR3 length equals 14 residues. Trimming shortened V by 6 bases and J by 0 bases, and 9 bases separated the two germline ends. This CDR3 is CASRARRSGNTIYF. The CDR3 nucleotides read TGTGCCAGCAGGGCCAGGCGCTCTGGAAACACCATATATTTT.

This clonotype turned up a few times. The genes are TRBV4-3 and TRBJ1-4; a weak D match, TRBD1 (5 bases). The CDR3 runs 16 residues. The germline V and J ends were trimmed by 4 bases and 6 bases, with 18 bases remaining between them. Germline V CDR1 and CDR2: LGHNA, YSLEER. The CDR3: CASSRQGIGVHEKLFF. The CDR3 DNA follows: TGCGCCAGCAGCCGGCAGGGAATTGGGGTTCATGAAAAACTGTTTTTT.

This clonotype has ten or more counts. The J gene is TRBJ1-4, the V gene TRBV9; tentatively, D is TRBD1 (6 bases). V lost 4 bases, J lost 5 bases, and 15 bases lay in between. The CDR3 loop spans 15 amino acids. CDR1 SGDLS and CDR2 YYNGEE come from the germline V gene. The CDR3 loop reads CASSITTGYNEKLFF. In DNA form, the CDR3 reads TGTGCCAGCAGCATAACGACAGGTTACAATGAAAAACTGTTTTTT.

This clonotype was counted ten times or more. This chain connects TRBV12-3 or TRBV12-4 to TRBJ2-2, with D possibly TRBD2 on 6 matching bases. The CDR3 runs 14 residues. V dropped 4 bases and J dropped 1 base, with 7 bases sitting between them. The CDR3 sequence is CASSSRGNTGELFF. The CDR3 DNA follows: TGTGCCAGCAGTTCGCGGGGGAACACCGGGGAGCTGTTTTTT.

This chain's CDR3 is CASSLGTQGNNEQFF. For the CDR3, the DNA is TGTGCCAGCAGTTTGGGGACTCAAGGAAACAATGAGCAGTTCTTC. The V and J genes are TRBV27 and TRBJ2-1; a weak D match, TRBD2 (6 bases). The CDR3 consists of 15 residues. V lost 3 bases, J lost 5 bases, and 14 bases lay in between. The germline CDR1 and CDR2 sequences are MNHEY and SMNVEV (reference sequence).

There are a few counts of this clonotype. This could be a read error, since a much larger clone is one nucleotide away. The chain combines TRBV4-2 with TRBJ2-1, with D possibly being TRBD2 (6 bases). The CDR3 totals 13 residues. The ends were cut back, 4 bases at V and 6 bases at J, with 10 bases in the middle. CDR1 LGHNA and CDR2 YNFKEQ come from the germline V gene. The CDR3 nucleotides read TGTGCCAGCAGCCCCGGGACTTTCAATGAGCAGTTCTTC. Encoded protein: CASSPGTFNEQFF.

This clonotype has more than one count but fewer than ten. The chain couples TRBV12-3 or TRBV12-4 to TRBJ2-1, with D possibly TRBD2 on 6 matching bases. The CDR3 length is 13 residues. With 3 bases removed from V and 7 bases from J, the gap between germline ends came to 10 bases. The CDR3, as DNA: TGTGCCAGCAGTTTGCGGGACCGAAATGAGCAGTTCTTC. It yields the protein CASSLRDRNEQFF.

V is TRBV15 and J is TRBJ2-5, with a possible D match to TRBD2 (6 bases). The CDR3 covers 12 residues. Germline CDR1 is LNHNV and CDR2 is YYDKDF (reference sequence). V was shortened by 5 bases and J by 5 bases, with 9 bases between the two germline ends. CDR3 in amino acids: CATSPEGETQYF. The CDR3 DNA reads as TGTGCCACCAGCCCGGAGGGGGAGACCCAGTACTTC.

At least ten counts were recorded for this clonotype. The chain employs TRBV11-1 and TRBJ2-7; D is uncertain. Trimming stripped 5 bases from V and 3 bases from J, with 11 bases between. Germline CDR1 reads SGHAT; CDR2 reads FQDESV (reference sequence). The CDR3 extends over 13 amino acids. CDR3 nucleotides: TGTGCCAGCAGCATAGGACGGAACTACGAGCAGTACTTC. Translating it yields CASSIGRNYEQYF.

The chain employs TRBV6-1 and TRBJ2-1, with 13 nucleotides matching TRBD2. The germline V gene has CDR1 MNHNS and CDR2 SASEGT. V lost 7 bases, J lost 3 bases, and 12 bases stayed unmatched. The CDR3 covers 18 residues. The CDR3 here is CASKGILAGGPVYNEQFF. The CDR3 DNA sequence: TGTGCCAGCAAAGGAATACTAGCGGGAGGGCCGGTCTACAATGAGCAGTTCTTC.

This clonotype was seen only a few times. J is TRBJ1-4 and V is TRBV5-1, with D unclear. This CDR3 has 14 amino acids. Trimming took 1 base from V and 0 from J, leaving 4 bases between them. Germline V gene lookup returns CDR1 SGHRS and CDR2 YFSETQ. The CDR3, as DNA: TGCGCCAGCAGCTTGACAGCAACTAATGAAAAACTGTTTTTT. Protein sequence: CASSLTATNEKLFF.

This clonotype was found many times. The rearrangement links TRBV4-3 to TRBJ2-7; tentatively, D is TRBD2 (5 bases). The CDR3 extends over 15 amino acids. Trimming pared 1 base from V and 3 bases from J, leaving 13 bases between. Per germline, CDR1 LGHNA and CDR2 YSLEER. The CDR3 region has the DNA TGCGCCAGCAGCCAAGTAATGGGAGCTATCTACGAGCAGTACTTC. This gives the protein CASSQVMGAIYEQYF.

The rearrangement links TRBV4-3 to TRBJ2-3, with a tentative D call TRBD2 (6 bases). Germline lookup yields CDR1 LGHNA and CDR2 YSLEER. Trimming left V 2 bases short and J 3 bases short, with 24 bases between. This CDR3 has 19 residues. CDR3 DNA sequence: TGCGCCAGCAGCCAACATGTTCAGACTAGTGGCCCCGAGACAGATACGCAGTATTTT. It yields the protein CASSQHVQTSGPETDTQYF.

This clonotype was recorded at least ten times. J is TRBJ2-1 and V is TRBV29-1; 7 nucleotides align to TRBD1. Germline V gene lookup returns CDR1 SQVTM and CDR2 ANQGSEA. The V gene end was trimmed by 0 bases and the J gene end by 4 bases; junction bases not matched to a gene: 15. This CDR3 contains 18 residues. The CDR3 region is CSVEDHGYRGKGYNEQFF. The CDR3 DNA sequence: TGCAGCGTTGAAGATCATGGATACAGGGGTAAGGGGTACAATGAGCAGTTCTTC.

This chain links TRBV28 with TRBJ1-6; TRBD1 matches at 9 bases. The V gene's germline CDR1 is MDHEN and CDR2 SYDVKM. This CDR3 is 15 amino acids long. Trimming took 4 bases from V and 6 from J; bases not matched to a gene: 4. The CDR3 DNA follows: TGTGCCAGCAGTTGGTCGGGACAGGGTAATTCACCCCTCCACTTT. This encodes CASSWSGQGNSPLHF.

Note on this clonotype: Its ends do not fully match the called genes, so a read error is possible. This rearrangement joins TRBV5-1 to TRBJ2-7; D is unresolved. This CDR3 is built from 13 residues. Germline lookup yields CDR1 SGHRS and CDR2 YFSETQ. In DNA form, the CDR3 reads TGTGCCAGCAGCTTAGTGTCAGCATACGAGCAGTACTTC. As protein: CASSLVSAYEQYF.

The genes are TRBV12-3 or TRBV12-4 and TRBJ2-7, with 11 bases that match TRBD1. The CDR3 sequence is 14 residues long. V lost 6 bases, J lost 4 bases, and 5 bases stayed unmatched. CDR3 DNA: TGTGCCAGCAGAATCGGGACAGGGGGTTACGAGCAGTACTTC. Protein product: CASRIGTGGYEQYF.